The 21 T cell receptor beta chains listed next were all sequenced from one sample in a study of memory CD4+ T cells and cytomegalovirus serostatus. Single viable CD3+CD4+CD8-CD45RO+ cells were sorted as the memory CD4+ T cells. The data were produced by immunoSEQ multiplex PCR, yet TCRdb's version contains in-frame clones alone and is incomplete. The sample shows some 95,000 clones, over 70% of them seen only once. Sequencing was done on a sample of memory CD4+ T cells from blood. Every receptor here comes from an adult in good health and CMV-seropositive.

The CDR3 DNA reads TGTGCCAGCAGCGCCAGTCTGACCCCCCCTAGGAATGAGCAGTTCTTC. Translated: CASSASLTPPRNEQFF. The chain combines TRBV9 with TRBJ2-1; D ambiguous. The V gene's germline CDR1 is SGDLS and CDR2 YYNGEE. V lost 3 bases to trimming and J lost 7 bases, with 20 bases between them. The CDR3 contains 16 residues.

This rearrangement joins TRBV6-5 to TRBJ1-1; D remains ambiguous. CDR1 and CDR2 from the germline V gene are MNHEY and SVGAGI. This CDR3 is 13 amino acids long. Trimming pared 6 bases from V and 1 base from J, leaving 9 bases between. CDR3 in DNA: TGTGCCAGCAGCCCCCCCGAGAACACTGAAGCTTTCTTT. Amino acid sequence: CASSPPENTEAFF.

The rearrangement links TRBV7-6 to TRBJ2-5; D might be TRBD2 (7 bases). This CDR3 contains 14 residues. The V end was cut by 7 bases, the J end by 2 bases, with 14 bases between. The germline V gene encodes CDR1 SGHVS and CDR2 FNYEAQ. In DNA form, the CDR3 reads TGTGCCAGCACCAAGGGGGGAGGGCAAGAGACCCAGTACTTC. Protein sequence: CASTKGGGQETQYF.

This chain connects TRBV5-4 to TRBJ2-7; 8 positions match TRBD2. V trimming: 0 bases; J trimming: 1 base; junction bases outside the gene matches: 3. The CDR3 sequence is 15 residues long. Germline V gene data show CDR1 as SGHNT and CDR2 as YYREEE (reference sequence). The CDR3 DNA reads as TGTGCCAGCAGCTTGGAGGGGACTAGGTCCTACGAGCAGTACTTC. Translation: CASSLEGTRSYEQYF.

The rearrangement joins TRBV2 to TRBJ2-1; 8 nucleotides agree with TRBD1. This CDR3 is 15 amino acids long. Trimming at V came to 2 bases and at J to 8 bases, leaving 8 bases not matched to a gene. Germline lookup yields CDR1 SNHLY and CDR2 FYNNEI. The CDR3 coding sequence is TGTGCCAGCAGTGAACGGACAGGGTTACTCTATGAGCAGTTCTTC. Translating gives CASSERTGLLYEQFF.

The CDR3 is CASSPADNQPQHF. The CDR3 nucleotides read TGTGCCAGCTCACCGGCAGATAATCAGCCCCAGCATTTT. The genes are TRBV18 and TRBJ1-5; D is unclear. Germline V CDR1 and CDR2: KGHSH, LQKENI. This CDR3 has 13 residues. Trimming removed 3 bases from V and 4 bases from J, with 7 bases in between.

The genes are TRBV5-1 and TRBJ2-4, with a tentative D call TRBD1 (5 bases). There are 14 residues in the CDR3. In germline, CDR1 is SGHRS, CDR2 YFSETQ. Trimming removed 1 base from V and 6 bases from J, with 11 bases in between. Written as DNA, the CDR3 is TGCGCCAGCAGCTTGTCCCAGGGAATAAACATTCAGTACTTC. Protein: CASSLSQGINIQYF. Filled out from reference TRBV5-1 and TRBJ2-4, the complete variable domain reads KAGVTQTPRYLIKTRGQQVTLSCSPISGHRSVSWYQQTPGQGLQFLFEYFSETQRNKGNFPGRFSGRQFSNSRSEMNVSTLELGDSALYLCASSLSQGINIQYFGAGTRLSVL.

The genes are TRBV5-5 and TRBJ2-7; 15 nucleotides agree with TRBD2. From germline, CDR1 is SGHKS and CDR2 YYEKEE (reference sequence). V shed 4 bases and J 3 bases; nucleotides not matched to a gene: 5. This CDR3 is 16 amino acids long. The CDR3 here is CASSLGLAGGLYEQYF. CDR3 nucleotide sequence: TGTGCCAGCAGCCTCGGACTAGCGGGAGGGCTCTACGAGCAGTACTTC. Full variable domain (outside the CDR3, taken from reference TRBV5-5 and TRBJ2-7): DAGVTQSPTHLIKTRGQQVTLRCSPISGHKSVSWYQQVLGQGPQFIFQYYEKEERGRGNFPDRFSARQFPNYSSELNVNALLLGDSALYLCASSLGLAGGLYEQYFGPGTRLTVT.

The gene calls are TRBV28 and TRBJ2-1, with 7 bases matching TRBD2. CDR1 is MDHEN, CDR2 SYDVKM, per germline. The CDR3 loop spans 16 amino acids. V gave up 7 bases and J gave up 9 bases; unmatched junction bases: 18. CDR3 coding DNA: TGTGCCAGCACCCCCACCGGAGCGGGCTCGGGGGGTGAGCAGTTCTTC. Amino acids: CASTPTGAGSGGEQFF.

The V gene is TRBV5-1, the J gene TRBJ2-7; 7 bases fit TRBD2. V dropped 0 bases and J dropped 0; count of bases not matched to a gene: 6. The V gene's germline CDR1 is SGHRS and CDR2 YFSETQ. The CDR3 extends over 16 amino acids. CDR3 in DNA: TGCGCCAGCAGCTTGGAGCCAGCGGGAAGCTCCTACGAGCAGTACTTC. Its protein is CASSLEPAGSSYEQYF. The full variable domain, completed using reference TRBV5-1 and TRBJ2-7, is KAGVTQTPRYLIKTRGQQVTLSCSPISGHRSVSWYQQTPGQGLQFLFEYFSETQRNKGNFPGRFSGRQFSNSRSEMNVSTLELGDSALYLCASSLEPAGSSYEQYFGPGTRLTVT.

This rearrangement joins TRBV5-1 to TRBJ2-1; TRBD2 matches 15 bases. Germline V gene lookup returns CDR1 SGHRS and CDR2 YFSETQ. Trimming at V came to 3 bases and at J to 9 bases, leaving 1 base not matched to a gene. This CDR3 has 14 residues. The CDR3 coding sequence is TGCGCCAGCAGCTGGGGACTAGCGGGAGGTGAGCAGTTCTTC. This gives the protein CASSWGLAGGEQFF.

The chain combines TRBV7-2 with TRBJ2-1; 8 bases agree with TRBD2. Germline CDR1 and CDR2: SGHTA and FQGNSA. With V trimmed by 2 bases and J by 6 bases, 3 bases remained unmatched. This CDR3 contains 14 residues. As DNA, the CDR3 is TGTGCCAGCAGCTTATTTGCGGGAGGCAATGAGCAGTTCTTC. It codes for CASSLFAGGNEQFF. The entire variable domain, with the rest obtained from reference TRBV7-2 and TRBJ2-1, is as follows: GAGVSQSPSNKVTEKGKDVELRCDPISGHTALYWYRQSLGQGLEFLIYFQGNSAPDKSGLPSDRFSAERTGGSVSTLTIQRTQQEDSAVYLCASSLFAGGNEQFFGPGTRLTVL.

The V and J genes are TRBV9 and TRBJ1-3, with D unclear. V lost 1 base to trimming and J lost 0 bases, with 11 bases between them. Germline assignment: CDR1 SGDLS and CDR2 YYNGEE. The CDR3 totals 16 residues. The CDR3 loop reads CASSVTSGYSGNTIYF. Here the CDR3 DNA reads TGTGCCAGCAGCGTAACGAGCGGATACTCTGGAAACACCATATATTTT.

The V call is TRBV29-1, the J call TRBJ1-5; D call uncertain. This CDR3 contains 13 residues. The germline gives CDR1 SQVTM, CDR2 ANQGSEA. The V gene lost 4 bases and the J gene lost 4 bases, with 11 bases spanning the gap. The CDR3 protein is CSVAAGVNQPQHF. The DNA for the CDR3 is TGCAGCGTTGCGGCGGGTGTGAATCAGCCCCAGCATTTT.

V is TRBV6-6 and J is TRBJ2-7; no firm D call. V was pared by 4 bases and J by 0 bases, with 4 bases between. Per the germline V gene, CDR1 is MNHNY and CDR2 is SVGAGI (reference sequence). CDR3 length: 12 residues. CDR3 coding DNA: TGTGCCAGCAGTTCAATCTCCTACGAGCAGTACTTC. This gives the protein CASSSISYEQYF.

This CDR3 is CASSNPYSNQPQHF. The CDR3 DNA follows: TGTGCCAGTAGTAACCCGTATAGCAATCAGCCCCAGCATTTT. J is TRBJ1-5 and V is TRBV19, with D unresolved. V lost 4 bases and J lost 0, with 7 bases in between. Germline V gene sequence: CDR1 LNHDA, CDR2 SQIVND (reference sequence). This CDR3 is built from 14 residues.

The V call is TRBV4-3, the J call TRBJ2-5; TRBD1 is a possible D gene (8 bases). The V and J ends lost 0 bases and 5 bases respectively, with 13 bases between them. This CDR3 region has 15 residues. Germline-derived CDR1 and CDR2 are LGHNA and YSLEER. In nucleotides, the CDR3 is TGCGCCAGCAGCCAAGAGAACAGGGGGGGCGAGACCCAGTACTTC. Its protein is CASSQENRGGETQYF.

This chain connects TRBV11-2 to TRBJ1-5, with no clear D. Germline V CDR1 and CDR2: SGHAT, FQNNGV. Trimming cost V 2 bases and J 5 bases, with 7 bases left between them. This CDR3 region has 13 residues. In DNA, the CDR3 is TGTGCCAGCAGCTTAAACGGACATCAGCCCCAGCATTTT. Translation: CASSLNGHQPQHF.

In nucleotides, the CDR3 is TGTGCCAGCAATCCCCTTCAGACCACCCTCCAAGAGACCCAGTACTTC. It yields the protein CASNPLQTTLQETQYF. The chain carries TRBV6-7 and TRBJ2-5; D uncertain. TRBV6-7 falls under the ORF class, with uncertain function. V was pared by 7 bases and J by 1 base, with 19 bases between. This CDR3 has 16 amino acids.

This clone was detected only a few times. V usage is TRBV2 and J usage is TRBJ1-2; no reliable D call. Trimming stripped 3 bases from V and 4 bases from J, with 9 bases between. The CDR3 is made up of 13 amino acids. CDR1 and CDR2 (germline): SNHLY, FYNNEI. The CDR3 coding sequence is TGTGCCAGCAGTGAGATCACGGGCTATGGCTACACCTTC. Translating it yields CASSEITGYGYTF.

The chain employs TRBV28 and TRBJ2-7; 8 positions agree with TRBD2. The CDR3 is 16 residues long. J gave up 3 bases and V 5 bases, and 12 bases lay outside the gene matches. Per the germline V gene, CDR1 is MDHEN and CDR2 is SYDVKM. CDR3 sequence reads: CASSPSGLDYLYEQYF. CDR3 coding DNA: TGTGCCAGCAGTCCCTCGGGACTAGACTATCTCTACGAGCAGTACTTC.